The subject of this entry is one TCR beta chain. This sample stems from a study of blood T cell repertoires in COVID-19. Turning to the study itself: Acute-phase and convalescent COVID-19 samples originated in the United States, Italy and Spain. T cells, B-cell-depleted T cells, or PBMCs supplied cDNA or gDNA.

Under the authors' procedure: Estimation of nucleated cell counts relied on the amplification of reference gene primers. The assay was immunoSEQ multiplex PCR, and TCRdb's table has in-frame clones only and misses some. The V and J calls and the clone size are those of that table, but D and trimming were determined from the DNA. The sample carries 250,000 to 300,000 clones, around 80% recorded once. CDR1 is SGHRS, CDR2 YFSETQ, per germline. The V end was cut by 1 base, the J end by 10 bases, with 17 bases between. This CDR3 spans 14 amino acids. The receptor was isolated from a man aged 80 or over with acute or convalescent COVID-19. Input material: peripheral blood. This sequence joins TRBV5-1 and TRBJ1-1; TRBD1 is a possible D gene (5 bases). The CDR3 sequence: CASSLRGGPQVAFF. The CDR3 nucleotides read TGCGCCAGCAGCTTGAGGGGTGGGCCACAGGTAGCTTTCTTT.